This entry describes one T cell receptor beta chain. Antigen unknown. Germline CDR1 SGDLS, CDR2 YYNGEE. This CDR3 spans 15 amino acids. The germline V and J ends were trimmed by 5 bases and 1 base, with 15 bases remaining between them. This table comes from immunoSEQ multiplex PCR, and its TCRdb copy is limited to in-frame clones, with some not included. The sample has 80,000 to 95,000 clones, around 90% seen once; the top ten hold roughly 0.5%. This record comes from a study of OX40 agonist ivuxolimab in advanced cancers. Study results and caveats: Normalized expansion of T-cell clones was also low for some nonresponders.

Sequenced material: CD4+ or CD8+ T cells sorted from blood, taken in a trial of the OX40 agonist ivuxolimab. The TCR was taken from an adult with an advanced solid tumor such as melanoma, head and neck, liver or kidney cancer. The chain is built from TRBV9 and TRBJ1-1; D is ambiguous. As DNA, the CDR3 is TGTGCCAGCAGTCCTATACCCCGGCCGAACACTGAAGCTTTCTTT. Its translation is CASSPIPRPNTEAFF.